This T cell receptor beta chain appears in the sequencing data of a study of CD8 T cells in Susac syndrome. Reverse transcription of 0.5 to 1 ug RNA was performed with random hexamers. The immunoSEQ assay covered 54 Vbeta and 13 Jbeta segments for CDR3. A single record per CDR3 protein comes from TCRdb applying MiXCR to the immunoSEQ multiplex PCR reads. This table holds approximately 110,000 distinct CDR3 sequences, more than 80% found once. CD8+ and CD4+ blood T cells underwent TCR beta sequencing. The multiple sclerosis controls consisted of treatment-naive patients with relapsing-remitting disease, either stable or active. Sequenced material: CD8+ T cells from PBMCs. This TCR came from a human donor with multiple sclerosis.

This CDR3 is CASSAAVWASSAGELFF. The CDR3, as DNA: TGTGCCAGCAGCGCCGCGGTCTGGGCTAGCTCGGCCGGGGAGCTGTTTTTT. The genes are TRBV9 and TRBJ2-2; tentative D call: TRBD2 (5 bases). Trimming took 3 bases from V and 6 from J, leaving 21 bases between them. This CDR3 has 17 amino acids. The germline V gene has CDR1 SGDLS and CDR2 YYNGEE.